This is a list of T cell receptor beta chains from one sample in a study of vaccination and CD4 T cells after COVID-19. TCRdb re-analysed the PCR reads in MiXCR, keeping a single row per CDR3 protein. The table lists about 13,000 distinct CDR3 sequences, roughly 27% of them singletons. These receptors lack a known antigen. The sample was CD4+ T cells from blood, cultured in vitro, taken before SARS-CoV-2 vaccination. The receptors derive from a human donor who received a COVID-19 vaccine. The CDR3 runs from the conserved cysteine through the conserved F or W.

j_call v_call cdr3_aa
TRBJ1-6 TRBV5-1 CASSLEGQGFYNSPLHF
TRBJ2-2 TRBV11-3 CASSLNRALNTGELFF
TRBJ1-3 TRBV6-1 CASSEISRGSGNTIYF
TRBJ2-2 TRBV24-1 CATSNRSEVTGELFF
TRBJ2-2 TRBV30 CAWSRGAGELFF
TRBJ2-1 TRBV2 CASSENYNEQFF
TRBJ2-7 TRBV11-3 CASSLGPGDRGYEQYF
TRBJ1-5 TRBV19 CASRPGTGVSNQPQHF
TRBJ2-7 TRBV25-1 CASSVRQGYEQYF
TRBJ1-5 TRBV2 CASSRASNSNQPQHF
TRBJ2-6 TRBV11-3 CAGSRGGSGANALTF
TRBJ2-7 TRBV28 CASSLGDRTYEQYF
TRBJ2-1 TRBV27 CASSRPGLVGGYNEQFF
TRBJ2-3 TRBV12-3/TRBV12-4 CASSYTGPDADTQYF
TRBJ1-1 TRBV30 CAWRSRGLGNTEAFF
TRBJ2-5 TRBV7-6 CASSSPLAGAQKETQYF
TRBJ1-4 TRBV30 CAWSVSGPGSEKLFF
TRBJ2-2 TRBV15 CATSRGRADTGELFF
TRBJ1-6 TRBV11-2 CASSSLGVLNNSPLHF
TRBJ2-2 TRBV19 CASSIDLYGQRRTGELFF
TRBJ2-3 TRBV24-1 CATSDGLAGDRATQYF
TRBJ2-3 TRBV5-1 CASSLEPADTQYF
TRBJ1-5 TRBV20-1 CSADRGTNQPQHF
TRBJ2-1 TRBV5-1 CASSLAASLGGWVSYNEQFF
TRBJ1-1 TRBV20-1 CSASFTENTEAFF
TRBJ1-5 TRBV19 CASSIGGAGQPQHF
TRBJ2-3 TRBV7-3 CASSSSGGTDTQYF
TRBJ2-5 TRBV11-2 CASSLDSQETQYF
TRBJ2-5 TRBV20-1 CSARDLRTSGGARVETQYF
TRBJ1-2 TRBV3-1 CATPPRGGYGYTF
TRBJ1-6 TRBV7-9 CASSSIPFGQGESPLHF
TRBJ1-6 TRBV7-6 CASSLGLPLNSPLHF
TRBJ1-2 TRBV27 CASSWTGDYGYTF
TRBJ2-3 TRBV20-1 CSARGERVGTDTQYF
TRBJ2-6 TRBV25-1 CASSEYGRDRSSGANVLTF
TRBJ2-1 TRBV12-3/TRBV12-4 CASTSAGMSSYNEQFF
TRBJ2-5 TRBV11-3 CASSLDPQRETQYF
TRBJ1-2 TRBV14 CASDARDPTVYGYTF
TRBJ1-1 TRBV20-1 CSARAVWRNEAFF
TRBJ2-7 TRBV19 CASSRQGGSYEQYF
TRBJ1-1 TRBV6-1 CASSRGTLDTEAFF
TRBJ1-5 TRBV6-1 CASSGYRYSNQPQHF
TRBJ1-2 TRBV2 CASTWETQGAEGYTF
TRBJ1-6 TRBV12-3/TRBV12-4 CASSQGNNSPLHF
TRBJ1-6 TRBV5-1 CASSFTVDSPLHF
TRBJ2-3 TRBV6-4 CASSAASTDTQYF
TRBJ1-2 TRBV7-9 CASSLGGTGEEHGYTF
TRBJ1-1 TRBV5-4 CASSFNRGQAEAFF
TRBJ2-5 TRBV6-5 CASSYLQGETQYF
TRBJ2-5 TRBV6-1 CASRRESSAYAQETQYF
- TRBV2 CASSAARQGARRRTQYF
TRBJ1-5 TRBV6-1 CASGTRTGIYSNQPQHF